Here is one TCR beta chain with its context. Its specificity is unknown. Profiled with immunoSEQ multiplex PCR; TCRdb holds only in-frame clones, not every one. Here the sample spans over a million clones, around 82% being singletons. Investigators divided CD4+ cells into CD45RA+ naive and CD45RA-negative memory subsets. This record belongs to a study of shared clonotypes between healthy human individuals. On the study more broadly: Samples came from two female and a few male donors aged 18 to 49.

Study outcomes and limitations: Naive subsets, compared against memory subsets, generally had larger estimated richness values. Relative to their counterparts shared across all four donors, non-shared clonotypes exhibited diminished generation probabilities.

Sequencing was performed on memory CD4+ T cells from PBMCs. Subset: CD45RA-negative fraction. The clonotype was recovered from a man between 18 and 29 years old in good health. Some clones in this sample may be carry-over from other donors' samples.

In DNA, the CDR3 is TGTGCCAGCAGTGAAGCCAGCGGGGGAAGGTACGAGCAGTACTTC. Encoded protein: CASSEASGGRYEQYF. This rearrangement joins TRBV2 to TRBJ2-7, with 8 bases identical to TRBD2. Germline V gene data show CDR1 as SNHLY and CDR2 as FYNNEI. The CDR3 loop spans 15 amino acids. Losses at the gene ends were 0 bases for V and 4 bases for J; bases not matched to a gene: 5.